Below are 21 T cell receptor beta chains sequenced from a single sample in a study of shared clonotypes between healthy human individuals (dated by TCRdb to about 2020). The library was generated by the immunoSEQ multiplex PCR assay. TCRdb stores this immuneACCESS table with in-frame sequences only. Part of the clones is absent; in the studies checked, under half of the shortfall reflects unresolved V genes, and no reason is known for the rest. This sample holds some 1,400,000 clones; approximately 97% were observed only once. Approximately 1.1% of the sample lies in the top ten. The specimen sequenced was naive CD4+ T cells sorted from blood. The sample's cell subset or site, from its label and the paper: CD45RA+ positively selected. The receptor source for this set is a man younger than 40 in good health.

The J gene is TRBJ2-2, the V gene TRBV28; D not certain. Germline V gene sequence: CDR1 MDHEN, CDR2 SYDVKM. The ends were cut back, 5 bases at V and 13 bases at J, with 17 bases in the middle. The CDR3 runs 13 residues. Written as DNA, the CDR3 is TGTGCCAGCAGTCGTAAGACACCGCCTGTGCTGTTTTTT. It is translated as CASSRKTPPVLFF.

As to this clone: At one end, the junction sequence differs from germline, possibly due to a read error. The chain recombines TRBV7-3 with TRBJ2-5; D perhaps matches TRBD1 (6 bases). The germline V gene has CDR1 SGHTA and CDR2 FQGTGA. The CDR3 runs to 14 residues. The CDR3 bases are TGTGCCAGCAGCCCGAGCCGGGACAACGCGCCGCCCGACTTC. This codes for CASSPSRDNAPPDF.

This CDR3 is CAPRRADRKGYTF. CDR3 DNA: TGTGCCCCGAGGAGGGCAGATCGGAAAGGCTACACCTTC. The chain combines TRBV15 with TRBJ1-2; D uncertain. The CDR3 is 13 residues long. Trimming pared 11 bases from V and 8 bases from J, leaving 21 bases between. CDR1 is LNHNV and CDR2 is YYDKDF in the germline V gene (reference sequence).

V is TRBV2 and J is TRBJ2-5; 10 bases align to TRBD2. The germline V gene encodes CDR1 SNHLY and CDR2 FYNNEI. CDR3 size: 15 residues. The V segment lost 4 bases and the J segment 5 bases; nucleotides outside the gene matches: 7. Written as DNA, the CDR3 is TGTGCCAGCAGTGGGGCTAGCGGGAGAGGGGAGACCCAGTACTTC. Translating it yields CASSGASGRGETQYF.

In its sample, this clone was seen once. This chain joins TRBV14 and TRBJ2-7; D gene ambiguous. Trimming cost V 4 bases and J 0 bases, with 10 bases left between them. The CDR3 runs 14 residues. Germline V gene data show CDR1 as SGHDN and CDR2 as FVKESK. In DNA, the CDR3 is TGTGCCAGCAGCCCTGAATTGTTCTCCTACGAGCAGTACTTC. Residues: CASSPELFSYEQYF.

The J gene is TRBJ2-3, the V gene TRBV19, with 8 positions matching TRBD1. Per germline, CDR1 LNHDA and CDR2 SQIVND (reference sequence). This CDR3 has 16 amino acids. With V trimmed by 4 bases and J by 2 bases, 8 bases remained unmatched. The CDR3 sequence is CASSSQGASHTDTQYF. Written as DNA, the CDR3 is TGTGCCAGTAGTAGCCAGGGGGCCTCGCACACAGATACGCAGTATTTT.

Worth noting for this clone: One junction end disagrees with the germline gene, perhaps due to a read error. The chain joins TRBV7-4 to TRBJ2-5; TRBD2 might be the D (6 bases). The CDR3 extends over 16 amino acids. Germline V gives CDR1 SGHVT, CDR2 SQSDAQ. CDR3: CASSLAWGGIEETQYF. DNA for the CDR3: TGTGCCAGCAGCCTAGCCTGGGGCGGGATAGAAGAGACCCAGTACTTC.

This clone was recorded once. The chain couples TRBV5-1 to TRBJ2-3; TRBD2 matches 7 bases. The CDR3 sequence is 16 residues long. V lost 0 bases, J lost 4 bases, and 8 bases stayed unmatched. Per germline, CDR1 SGHRS and CDR2 YFSETQ. The CDR3 region has the DNA TGCGCCAGCAGCTTGGGCGGTGCGGGAGTCGCAGATACGCAGTATTTT. Protein: CASSLGGAGVADTQYF.

The J gene is TRBJ2-7, the V gene TRBV11-3; D is uncertain. Between the trimmed V and J ends, which lost 3 bases and 6 bases, there was a span of 9 bases. Germline values: CDR1 SGHNT, CDR2 YENEEA. The CDR3 has 12 amino acids. CDR3 amino acids: CASSFPGSEQYF. CDR3 DNA sequence: TGTGCCAGCAGCTTTCCGGGTAGCGAGCAGTACTTC.

The chain carries TRBV11-2 and TRBJ1-1; D uncertain. CDR3 size: 12 residues. Germline V gives CDR1 SGHAT, CDR2 FQNNGV. V dropped 3 bases and J dropped 2 bases, with 4 bases sitting between them. In nucleotides, the CDR3 is TGTGCCAGCAGCTTCTCAAACACTGAAGCTTTCTTT. The encoded protein is CASSFSNTEAFF.

The chain uses TRBV27 and TRBJ1-1, with TRBD1 matching 7 bases. V trimming: 6 bases; J trimming: 2 bases; junction bases outside the gene matches: 15. The length of the CDR3 is 17 residues. CDR1 is MNHEY and CDR2 is SMNVEV in the germline V gene (reference sequence). The CDR3 sequence: CASRDRYLTYINTEAFF. CDR3 nucleotides: TGTGCCAGCAGGGACAGGTATCTGACTTACATCAACACTGAAGCTTTCTTT.

This sequence joins TRBV21-1 and TRBJ2-3; the DNA was not compared with TRBD2, the D call given in the table. TRBV21-1 has pseudogene status. CDR3 length: 13 residues. The CDR3 DNA sequence: TGTGCCAGCGGTGGGACTCCATGGGATACGCAGTATTTT. Its translation is CASGGTPWDTQYF.

The V gene is TRBV2, the J gene TRBJ1-2; TRBD1 aligns across 7 bases. The germline gives CDR1 SNHLY, CDR2 FYNNEI. Germline trimming cut 6 bases from V and 5 bases from J; bases unmatched to any gene: 12. This CDR3 comprises 15 residues. As DNA, the CDR3 is TGTGCCAGCAGCGCTATCCGGGACAGCAGATATGGCTACACCTTC. It encodes CASSAIRDSRYGYTF.

This chain uses TRBV10-1 with TRBJ2-6; no reliable D call. The CDR3 is 14 residues long. V was pared by 5 bases and J by 0 bases, with 5 bases between. CDR1 and CDR2 (germline): WNHNN, SYGVQD (reference sequence). The CDR3 loop is CASSPNSGANVLTF. As DNA, the CDR3 is TGCGCCAGCAGTCCCAACTCTGGGGCCAACGTCCTGACTTTC.

As for this clone: This CDR3 is also generated by other DNA sequences in the sample. The chain couples TRBV14 to TRBJ1-2; TRBD1 might be the D (5 bases). The V and J ends lost 1 base and 4 bases respectively, with 7 bases between them. Germline loops: CDR1 SGHDN, CDR2 FVKESK. CDR3 length: 13 residues. The CDR3 is CASSQGQGYGYTF. DNA of the CDR3: TGTGCCAGCAGCCAAGGGCAGGGCTATGGCTACACCTTC.

A few counts support this clone. The rearrangement joins TRBV29-1 to TRBJ1-2; a weak D match, TRBD1 (5 bases). V lost 5 bases and J 8 bases, leaving 21 bases between the germline ends. The CDR3 runs to 14 residues. CDR1 SQVTM and CDR2 ANQGSEA come from the germline V gene. The CDR3 coding sequence is TGCAGCGTTAGCGGGCGCCTGGGGGTTCTGGGCTACACCTTC. Translating it yields CSVSGRLGVLGYTF.

The J gene is TRBJ1-2, the V gene TRBV5-1, with D maybe TRBD1 (6 bases). CDR1 SGHRS and CDR2 YFSETQ come from the germline V gene. The CDR3 runs 13 residues. V was trimmed by 0 bases and J by 10 bases, leaving 13 bases between them. The CDR3 loop reads CASSLGGQMDYTF. DNA for the CDR3: TGCGCCAGCAGCTTGGGAGGACAGATGGACTACACCTTC.

V is TRBV7-9 and J is TRBJ2-7; TRBD1 matches 10 bases. Germline V lookup: CDR1 SEHNR, CDR2 FQNEAQ (reference sequence). The length of the CDR3 is 15 residues. V shed 5 bases, J shed 3 bases, and the junction held 7 bases outside the gene matches. The CDR3 DNA is TGTGCCAGCAGCCCGGGACAGGGGAGAATCTACGAGCAGTACTTC. Translating gives CASSPGQGRIYEQYF. Variable domain in full (rest from reference TRBV7-9 and TRBJ2-7): DTGVSQNPRHKITKRGQNVTFRCDPISEHNRLYWYRQTLGQGPEFLTYFQNEAQLEKSRLLSDRFSAERPKGSFSTLEIQRTEQGDSAMYLCASSPGQGRIYEQYFGPGTRLTVT.

This CDR3 reads CASSLSGGDRGQPQHF. As DNA, the CDR3 is TGCGCCAGCAGCTTAAGTGGGGGAGATAGGGGTCAGCCCCAGCATTTT. The chain couples TRBV5-1 to TRBJ1-5, with D perhaps matching TRBD1 (5 bases). V was cut by 2 bases and J by 6 bases, with 18 bases left in between. The CDR3 covers 16 residues. CDR1 is SGHRS and CDR2 is YFSETQ in the germline V gene.

This chain links TRBV7-6 with TRBJ1-5; the match to TRBD1 covers 7 bases. V was pared by 2 bases and J by 10 bases, with 8 bases of the junction left unmatched. This CDR3 comprises 14 residues. CDR1 is SGHVS and CDR2 is FNYEAQ in the germline V gene. In DNA form, the CDR3 reads TGTGCCAGCAGCTTAAAGGGGGCTACGGGACCCCAGCATTTT. Translated: CASSLKGATGPQHF.

The V gene is TRBV10-1, the J gene TRBJ2-2; D is possibly TRBD2 (6 bases). The CDR3 sequence is 14 residues long. In germline, CDR1 is WNHNN, CDR2 SYGVQD (reference sequence). The germline V and J ends were trimmed by 8 bases and 6 bases, with 16 bases remaining between them. The CDR3 loop reads CASGTGPGAGELFF. The CDR3 DNA is TGCGCCAGCGGAACCGGTCCGGGGGCCGGGGAGCTGTTTTTT.